This T cell receptor (beta chain) was identified in a study of cytomegalovirus exposure and HLA in healthy donors. Broader study findings: Among TCR beta chains, those listed as cytomegalovirus-associated numbered around 160. Equally common other TCR beta chains were less clonally expanded than HLA-associated ones, a later analysis found.

In germline, CDR1 is GTSNPN, CDR2 SVGIG (reference sequence). V shed 4 bases and J shed 4 bases, with 11 bases lying between them. This CDR3 has 13 amino acids. PCR amplification relied on 60 Vbeta primers (plus 13 Jbeta primers). Assay: immunoSEQ multiplex PCR; the TCRdb copy retains only in-frame clones and omits some. Among approximately 190,000 clones listed, over 75% were seen once. As concerns this clone: Its antigen is still unknown.

The chain employs TRBV30 and TRBJ1-5; the D is unclear. This TCR came from a middle-aged man in good health and CMV-seronegative. The sequenced sample consisted of PBMCs. The CDR3 here is CAWNEGGNQPQHF. The CDR3, as DNA: TGTGCCTGGAACGAAGGAGGAAATCAGCCCCAGCATTTT. Variable domain in full (rest from reference TRBV30 and TRBJ1-5): SQTIHQWPATLVQPVGSPLSLECTVEGTSNPNLYWYRQAAGRGLQLLFYSVGIGQISSEVPQNLSASRPQDRQFILSSKKLLLSDSGFYLCAWNEGGNQPQHFGDGTRLSIL.